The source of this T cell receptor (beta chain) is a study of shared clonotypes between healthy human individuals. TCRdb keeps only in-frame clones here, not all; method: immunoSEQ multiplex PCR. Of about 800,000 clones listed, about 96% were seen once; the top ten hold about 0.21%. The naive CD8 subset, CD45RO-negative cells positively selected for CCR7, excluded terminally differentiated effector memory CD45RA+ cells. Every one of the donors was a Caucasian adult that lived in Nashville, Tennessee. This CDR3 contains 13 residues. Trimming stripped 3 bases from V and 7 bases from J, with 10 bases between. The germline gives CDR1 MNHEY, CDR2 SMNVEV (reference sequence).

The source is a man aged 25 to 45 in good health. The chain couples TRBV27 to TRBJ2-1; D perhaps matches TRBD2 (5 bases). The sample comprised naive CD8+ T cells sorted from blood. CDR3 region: CASSLTKWNEQFF. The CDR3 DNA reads TGTGCCAGCAGTTTGACTAAGTGGAATGAGCAGTTCTTC.